This T cell receptor (beta chain) originates from a study of CD8 T cells in Susac syndrome. The study's findings and limits: The total CD8+ repertoires yielded sixteen Susac-specific public clones and the CD8+ TEMRA repertoires yielded about five.

Trimming took 3 bases from V and 0 from J, leaving 5 bases between them. CDR3 length: 13 amino acids. About this clonotype: What it recognizes is unknown.

In blood CD8+ and CD4+ T cells, TCR beta underwent sequencing. RNA in amounts of roughly 0.5 to 1 ug was reverse transcribed with random hexamers. Across 54 Vbeta and 13 Jbeta, TCR beta CDR3 was amplified with immunoSEQ multiplex PCR. TCRdb fed the immunoSEQ multiplex PCR reads into MiXCR, producing one record per CDR3 protein. In the table there are roughly 100,000 distinct CDR3 sequences, roughly 95% of which are singletons. Sequencing was performed on CD8+ T cells from PBMCs. The rearrangement joins TRBV12-3 or TRBV12-4 to TRBJ1-2; D not certain. This sequence originates from a human donor with Susac syndrome. The CDR3 region has the DNA TGTGCCAGCAGTTTCGCCCCTAACTATGGCTACACCTTC. Its protein is CASSFAPNYGYTF.